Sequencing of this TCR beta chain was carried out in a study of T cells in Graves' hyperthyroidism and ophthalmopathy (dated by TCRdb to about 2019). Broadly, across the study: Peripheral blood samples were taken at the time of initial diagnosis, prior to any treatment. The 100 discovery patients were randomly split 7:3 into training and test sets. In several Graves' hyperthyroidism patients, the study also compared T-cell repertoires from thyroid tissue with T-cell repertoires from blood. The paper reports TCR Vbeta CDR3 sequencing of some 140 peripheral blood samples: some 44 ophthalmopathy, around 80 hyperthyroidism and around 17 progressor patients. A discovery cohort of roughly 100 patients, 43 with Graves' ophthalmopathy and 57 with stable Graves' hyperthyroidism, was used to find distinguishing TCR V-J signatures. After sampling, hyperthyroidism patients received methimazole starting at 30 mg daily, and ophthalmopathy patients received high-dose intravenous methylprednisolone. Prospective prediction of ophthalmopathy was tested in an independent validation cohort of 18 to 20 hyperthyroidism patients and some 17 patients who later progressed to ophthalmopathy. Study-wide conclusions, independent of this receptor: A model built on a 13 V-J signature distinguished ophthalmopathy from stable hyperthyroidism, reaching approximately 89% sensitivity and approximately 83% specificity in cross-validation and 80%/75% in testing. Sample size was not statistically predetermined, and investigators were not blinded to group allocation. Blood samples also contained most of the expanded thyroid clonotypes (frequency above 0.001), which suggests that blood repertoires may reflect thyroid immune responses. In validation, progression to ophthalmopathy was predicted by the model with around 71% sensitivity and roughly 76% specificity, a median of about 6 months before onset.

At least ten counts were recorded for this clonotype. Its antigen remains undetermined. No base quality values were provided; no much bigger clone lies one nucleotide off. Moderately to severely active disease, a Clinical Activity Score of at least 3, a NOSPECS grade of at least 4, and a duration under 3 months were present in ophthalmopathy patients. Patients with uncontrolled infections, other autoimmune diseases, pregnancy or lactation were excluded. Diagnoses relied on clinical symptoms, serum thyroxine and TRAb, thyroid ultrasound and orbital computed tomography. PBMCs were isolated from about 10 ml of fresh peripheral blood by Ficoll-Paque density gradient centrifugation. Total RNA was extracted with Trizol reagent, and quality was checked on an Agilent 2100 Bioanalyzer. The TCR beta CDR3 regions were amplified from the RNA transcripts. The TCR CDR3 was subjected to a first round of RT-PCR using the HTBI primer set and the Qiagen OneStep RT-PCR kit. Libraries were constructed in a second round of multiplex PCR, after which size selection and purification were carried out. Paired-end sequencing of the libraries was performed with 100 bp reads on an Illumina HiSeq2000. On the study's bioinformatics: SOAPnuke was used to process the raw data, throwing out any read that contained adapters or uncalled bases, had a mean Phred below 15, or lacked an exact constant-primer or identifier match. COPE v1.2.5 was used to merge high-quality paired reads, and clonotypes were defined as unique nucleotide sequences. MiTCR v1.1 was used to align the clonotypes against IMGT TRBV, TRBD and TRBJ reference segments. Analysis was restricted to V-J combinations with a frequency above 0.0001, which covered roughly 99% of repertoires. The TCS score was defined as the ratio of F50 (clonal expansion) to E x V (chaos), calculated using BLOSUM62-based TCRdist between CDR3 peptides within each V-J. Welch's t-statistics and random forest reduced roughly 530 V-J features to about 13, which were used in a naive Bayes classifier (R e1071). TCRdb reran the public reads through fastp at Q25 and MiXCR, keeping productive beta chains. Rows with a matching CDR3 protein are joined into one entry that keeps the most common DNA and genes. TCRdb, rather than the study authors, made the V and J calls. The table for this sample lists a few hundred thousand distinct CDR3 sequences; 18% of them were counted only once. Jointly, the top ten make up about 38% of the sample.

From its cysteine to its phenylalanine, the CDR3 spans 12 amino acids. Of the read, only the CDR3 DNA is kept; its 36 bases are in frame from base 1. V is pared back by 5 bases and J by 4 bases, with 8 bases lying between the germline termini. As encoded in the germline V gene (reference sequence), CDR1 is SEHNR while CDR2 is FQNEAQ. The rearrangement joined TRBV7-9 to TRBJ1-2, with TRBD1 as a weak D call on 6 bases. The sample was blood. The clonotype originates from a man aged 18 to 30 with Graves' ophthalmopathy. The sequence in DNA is TGTGCCAGCAGCAAACAGGGCTATGGCTACACCTTC. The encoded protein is CASSKQGYGYTF.